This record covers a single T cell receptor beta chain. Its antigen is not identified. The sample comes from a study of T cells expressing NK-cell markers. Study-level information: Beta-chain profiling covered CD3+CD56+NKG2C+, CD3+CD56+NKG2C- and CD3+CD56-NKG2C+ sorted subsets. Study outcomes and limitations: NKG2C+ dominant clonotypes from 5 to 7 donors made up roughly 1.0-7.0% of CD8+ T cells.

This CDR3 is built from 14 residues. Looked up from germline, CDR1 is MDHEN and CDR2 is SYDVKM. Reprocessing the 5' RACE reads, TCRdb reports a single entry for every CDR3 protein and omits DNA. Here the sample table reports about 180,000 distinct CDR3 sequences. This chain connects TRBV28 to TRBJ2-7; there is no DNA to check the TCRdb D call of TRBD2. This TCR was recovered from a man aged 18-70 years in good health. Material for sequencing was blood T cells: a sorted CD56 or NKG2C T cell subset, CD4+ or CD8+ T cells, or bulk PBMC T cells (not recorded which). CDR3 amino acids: CASSSPPDPYEQYF.